The clone carrying this T cell receptor beta chain was recorded a few times. The sample carries other DNA sequences with the same CDR3. The data were obtained in a study of blood T cell repertoires in COVID-19. Study overall: From the United States, Italy and Spain came samples of acute and convalescent COVID-19. PBMCs, B-cell-depleted T cells, or T cells provided the cDNA or gDNA that made up the material.

V shed 6 bases and J 8 bases; nucleotides not matched to a gene: 6. The CDR3 covers 11 residues. CDR1 is DFQATT and CDR2 is SNEGSKA in the germline V gene (reference sequence). In the original processing: Amplifying reference gene primers gave estimates of nucleated cell counts. Method: immunoSEQ multiplex PCR; TCRdb's copy keeps in-frame clones and lacks some. V and J calls and clone size are as listed in that table; D and trimming were resolved from the DNA. This repertoire shows roughly 60,000 clones, about nine tenths found once; its top ten account for around 9.1%. The receptor's source is a human donor with acute or convalescent COVID-19. The donor label of this sample is uncertain. The chain carries TRBV20-1 and TRBJ1-2, with TRBD1 matching over 7 bases. Source material: peripheral blood. The DNA of the CDR3 is TGCAGTGCGACCGACAGGGCGGGCTACACCTTC. Translated, it gives CSATDRAGYTF.